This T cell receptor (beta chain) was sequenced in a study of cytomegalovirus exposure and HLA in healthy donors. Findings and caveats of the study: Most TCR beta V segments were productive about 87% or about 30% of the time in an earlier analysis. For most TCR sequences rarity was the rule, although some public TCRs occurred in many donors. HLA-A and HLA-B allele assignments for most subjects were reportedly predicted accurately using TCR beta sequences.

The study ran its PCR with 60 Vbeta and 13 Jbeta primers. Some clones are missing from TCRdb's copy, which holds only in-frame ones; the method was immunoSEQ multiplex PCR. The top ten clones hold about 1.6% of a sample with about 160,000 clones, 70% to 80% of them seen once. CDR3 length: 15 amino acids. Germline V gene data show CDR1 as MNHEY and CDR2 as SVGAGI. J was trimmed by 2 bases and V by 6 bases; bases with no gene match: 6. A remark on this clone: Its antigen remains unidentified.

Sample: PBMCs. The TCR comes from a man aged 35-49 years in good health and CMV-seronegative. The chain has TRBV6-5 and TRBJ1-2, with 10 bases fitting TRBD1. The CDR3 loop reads CASRYSGQGNYGYTF. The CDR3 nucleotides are TGTGCCAGCAGGTATTCGGGACAGGGGAACTATGGCTACACCTTC.